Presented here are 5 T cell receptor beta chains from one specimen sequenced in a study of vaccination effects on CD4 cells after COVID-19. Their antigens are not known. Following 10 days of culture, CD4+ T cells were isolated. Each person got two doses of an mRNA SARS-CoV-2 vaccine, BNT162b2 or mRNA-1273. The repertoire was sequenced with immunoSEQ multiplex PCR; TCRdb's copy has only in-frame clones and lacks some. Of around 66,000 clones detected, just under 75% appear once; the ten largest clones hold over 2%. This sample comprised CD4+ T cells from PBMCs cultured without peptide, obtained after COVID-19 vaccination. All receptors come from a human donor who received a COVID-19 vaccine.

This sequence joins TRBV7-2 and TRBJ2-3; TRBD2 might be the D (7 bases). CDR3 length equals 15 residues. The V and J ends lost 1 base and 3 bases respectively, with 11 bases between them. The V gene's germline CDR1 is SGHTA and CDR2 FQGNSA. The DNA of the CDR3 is TGTGCCAGCAGCTTAGGGGGGCGGGGGACAGATACGCAGTATTTT. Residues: CASSLGGRGTDTQYF.

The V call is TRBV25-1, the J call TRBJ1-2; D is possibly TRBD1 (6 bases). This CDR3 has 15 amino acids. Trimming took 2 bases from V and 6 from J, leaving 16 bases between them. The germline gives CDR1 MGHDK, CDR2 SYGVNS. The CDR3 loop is CASSEARGVEDGYTF. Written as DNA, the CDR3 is TGTGCCAGCAGTGAAGCCAGGGGAGTTGAAGATGGCTACACCTTC.

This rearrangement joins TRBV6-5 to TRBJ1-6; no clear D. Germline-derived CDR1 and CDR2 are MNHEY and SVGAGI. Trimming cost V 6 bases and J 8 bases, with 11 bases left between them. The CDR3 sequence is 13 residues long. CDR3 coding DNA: TGTGCCAGCAGGAGGGCCGGGGATTCACCCCTCCACTTT. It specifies CASRRAGDSPLHF.

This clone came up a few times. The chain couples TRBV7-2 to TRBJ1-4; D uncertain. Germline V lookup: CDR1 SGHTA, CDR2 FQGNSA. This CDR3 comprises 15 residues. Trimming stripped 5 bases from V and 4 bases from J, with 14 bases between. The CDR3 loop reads CASSPQRDDNEKLFF. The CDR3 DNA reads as TGTGCCAGCAGCCCCCAGAGGGATGATAATGAAAAACTGTTTTTT.

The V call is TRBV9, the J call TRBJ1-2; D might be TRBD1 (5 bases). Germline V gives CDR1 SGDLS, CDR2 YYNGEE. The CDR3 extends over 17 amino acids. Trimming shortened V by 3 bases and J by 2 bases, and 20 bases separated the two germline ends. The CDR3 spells CASSEGGPGRTNYGYTF. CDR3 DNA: TGTGCCAGCAGCGAGGGAGGTCCGGGACGGACAAACTATGGCTACACCTTC.